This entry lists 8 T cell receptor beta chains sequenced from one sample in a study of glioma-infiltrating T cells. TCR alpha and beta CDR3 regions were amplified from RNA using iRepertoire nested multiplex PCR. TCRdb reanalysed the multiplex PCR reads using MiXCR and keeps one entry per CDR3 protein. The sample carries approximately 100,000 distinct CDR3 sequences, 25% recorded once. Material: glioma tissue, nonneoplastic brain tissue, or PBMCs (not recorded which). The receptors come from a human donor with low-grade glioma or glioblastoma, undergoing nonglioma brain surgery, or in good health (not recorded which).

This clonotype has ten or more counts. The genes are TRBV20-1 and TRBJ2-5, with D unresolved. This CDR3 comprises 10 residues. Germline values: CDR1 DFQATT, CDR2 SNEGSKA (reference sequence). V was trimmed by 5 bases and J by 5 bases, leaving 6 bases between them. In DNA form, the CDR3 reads TGCAGTGCTTCTTCCGAGACCCAGTACTTC. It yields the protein CSASSETQYF.

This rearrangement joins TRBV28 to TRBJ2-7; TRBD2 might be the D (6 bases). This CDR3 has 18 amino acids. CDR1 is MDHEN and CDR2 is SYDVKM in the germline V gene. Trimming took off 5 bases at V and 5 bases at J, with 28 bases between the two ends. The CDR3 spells CASSENAEEGRQRDEQYF. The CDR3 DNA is TGTGCCAGCAGTGAGAACGCCGAGGAGGGCCGGCAAAGGGACGAGCAGTACTTC.

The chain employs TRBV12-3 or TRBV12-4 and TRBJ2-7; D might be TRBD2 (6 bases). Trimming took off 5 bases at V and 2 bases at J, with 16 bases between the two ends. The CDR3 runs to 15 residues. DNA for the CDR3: TGTGCCAGCAGTGCCCGGCGGGACCAAACCTACGAGCAGTACTTC. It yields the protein CASSARRDQTYEQYF.

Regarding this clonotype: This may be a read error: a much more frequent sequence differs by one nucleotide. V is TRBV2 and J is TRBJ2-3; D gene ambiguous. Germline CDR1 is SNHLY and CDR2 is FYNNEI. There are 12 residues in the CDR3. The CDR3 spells CASSRTTDTQNF. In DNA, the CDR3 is TGTGCCAGCTCTAGGACCACAGATACGCAGAATTTT.

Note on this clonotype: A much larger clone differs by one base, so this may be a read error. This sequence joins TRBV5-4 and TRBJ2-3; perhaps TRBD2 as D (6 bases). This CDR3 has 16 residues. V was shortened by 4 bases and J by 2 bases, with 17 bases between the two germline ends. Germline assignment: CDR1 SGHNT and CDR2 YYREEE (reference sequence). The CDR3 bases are TGTGCCAGCAGCGAGGGATCGGGACTGATCACAGATACGCAGTATTTT. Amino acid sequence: CASSEGSGLITDTQYF. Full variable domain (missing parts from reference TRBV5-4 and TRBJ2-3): ETGVTQSPTHLIKTRGQQVTLRCSSQSGHNTVSWYQQALGQGPQFIFQYYREEENGRGNFPPRFSGLQFPNYSSELNVNALELDDSALYLCASSEGSGLITDTQYFGPGTRLTVL.

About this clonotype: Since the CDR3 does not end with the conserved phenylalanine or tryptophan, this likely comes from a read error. The CDR3 sequence: CAISESGTAYEQYL. In nucleotides, the CDR3 is TGTGCCATCAGTGAGTCCGGCACGGCCTACGAGCAGTACCTC. The chain uses TRBV10-3 and TRBJ2-7; D remains unclear. This CDR3 spans 14 amino acids. The germline V gene has CDR1 ENHRY and CDR2 SYGVKD. Trimming removed 0 bases from V and 2 bases from J, with 8 bases in between.

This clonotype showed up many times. CDR3 sequence reads: CSVGEHKDTQYF. The CDR3, as DNA: TGCAGCGTAGGGGAACACAAAGATACGCAGTATTTT. The chain couples TRBV29-1 to TRBJ2-3, with TRBD1 as a possible D gene (5 bases). V dropped 6 bases and J dropped 5 bases, with 12 bases sitting between them. Germline V gives CDR1 SQVTM, CDR2 ANQGSEA. The CDR3 consists of 12 residues.

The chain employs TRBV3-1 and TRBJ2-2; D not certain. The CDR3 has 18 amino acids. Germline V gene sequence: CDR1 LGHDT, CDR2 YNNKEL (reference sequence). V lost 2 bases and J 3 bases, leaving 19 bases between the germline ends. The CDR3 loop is CASSQHHSSTRDTGELFF. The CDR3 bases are TGTGCCAGCAGCCAACACCACTCCAGTACCCGGGACACCGGGGAGCTGTTTTTT.